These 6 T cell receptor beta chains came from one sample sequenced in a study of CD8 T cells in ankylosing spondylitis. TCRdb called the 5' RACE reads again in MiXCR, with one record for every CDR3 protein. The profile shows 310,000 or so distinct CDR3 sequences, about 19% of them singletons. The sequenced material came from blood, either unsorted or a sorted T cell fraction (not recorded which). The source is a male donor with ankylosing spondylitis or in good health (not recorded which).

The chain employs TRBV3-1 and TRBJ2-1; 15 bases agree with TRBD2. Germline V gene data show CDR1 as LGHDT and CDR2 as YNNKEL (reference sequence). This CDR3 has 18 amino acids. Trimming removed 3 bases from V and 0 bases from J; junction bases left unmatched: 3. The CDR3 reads CASSHGTSGGSSYNEQFF. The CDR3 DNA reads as TGTGCCAGCAGCCACGGGACTAGCGGGGGGAGCTCCTACAATGAGCAGTTCTTC.

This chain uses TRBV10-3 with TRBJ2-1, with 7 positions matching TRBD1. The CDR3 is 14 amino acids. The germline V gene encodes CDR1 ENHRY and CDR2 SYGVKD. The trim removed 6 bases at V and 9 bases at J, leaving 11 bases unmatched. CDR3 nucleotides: TGTGCCATCAGCCGAGAGACAGGGAGTGGTGAGCAGTTCTTC. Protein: CAISRETGSGEQFF.

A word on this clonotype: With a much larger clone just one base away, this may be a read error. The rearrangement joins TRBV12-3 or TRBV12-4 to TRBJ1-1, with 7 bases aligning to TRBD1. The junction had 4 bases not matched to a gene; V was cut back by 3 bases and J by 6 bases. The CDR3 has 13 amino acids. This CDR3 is CASSFIQGSEAFF. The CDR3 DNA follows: TGTGCCAGCAGTTTCATACAGGGGTCTGAAGCTTTCTTT.

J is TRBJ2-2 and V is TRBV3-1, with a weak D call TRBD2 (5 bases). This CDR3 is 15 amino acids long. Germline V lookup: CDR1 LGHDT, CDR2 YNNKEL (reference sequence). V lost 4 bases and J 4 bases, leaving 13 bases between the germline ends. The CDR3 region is CASSPFTSPTGELFF. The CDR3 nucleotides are TGTGCCAGCAGCCCGTTTACTAGTCCCACCGGGGAGCTGTTTTTT.

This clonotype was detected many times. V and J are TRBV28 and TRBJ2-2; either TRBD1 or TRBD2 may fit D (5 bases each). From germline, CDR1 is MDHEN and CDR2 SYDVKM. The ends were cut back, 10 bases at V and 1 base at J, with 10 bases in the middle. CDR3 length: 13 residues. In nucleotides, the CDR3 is TGTGCCATTTGGGACGGGAACACCGGGGAGCTGTTTTTT. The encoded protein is CAIWDGNTGELFF.

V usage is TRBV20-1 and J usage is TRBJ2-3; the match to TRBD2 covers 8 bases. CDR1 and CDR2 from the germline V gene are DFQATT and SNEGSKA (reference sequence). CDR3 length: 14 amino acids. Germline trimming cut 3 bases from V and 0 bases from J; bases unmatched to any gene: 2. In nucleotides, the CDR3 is TGCAGTGCTAGGGAGCGGGAGAGCACAGATACGCAGTATTTT. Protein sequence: CSARERESTDTQYF.